Shown below are 18 T cell receptor beta chains from a single sample sequenced in a study of cytomegalovirus exposure and HLA in healthy donors. Primers: 60 Vbeta forward and 13 Jbeta reverse. Data came from immunoSEQ multiplex PCR; TCRdb stores just in-frame clones and leaves some out. The sample contains approximately 120,000 clones, 69% of which appear only once. Sequencing input: PBMCs. These receptors came from a woman in her 70s in good health and CMV-seropositive.

The J gene is TRBJ1-2, the V gene TRBV30, with 9 bases that match TRBD1. V lost 3 bases to trimming and J lost 5 bases; unmatched junction nucleotides: 4. The CDR3 runs 13 residues. Germline V CDR1 and CDR2: GTSNPN, SVGIG (reference sequence). The CDR3, as DNA: TGTGCCTGGAGGGTGGGACAGGGATATGGCTACACCTTC. This gives the protein CAWRVGQGYGYTF.

The V and J genes are TRBV2 and TRBJ2-2; the D is unclear. V was pared by 4 bases and J by 6 bases, with 6 bases between. Germline V gene sequence: CDR1 SNHLY, CDR2 FYNNEI. The CDR3 loop spans 12 amino acids. CDR3 DNA sequence: TGTGCCAGCAGTGTGGAGCCCGGGGAGCTGTTTTTT. Translation: CASSVEPGELFF.

The rearrangement joins TRBV7-3 to TRBJ1-1, with 8 bases matching TRBD1. The CDR3 loop spans 17 amino acids. CDR1 is SGHTA, CDR2 FQGTGA, per germline. After removal of 1 base from V and 2 bases from J, the junction contained 9 bases not matched to a gene. CDR3 nucleotides: TGTGCCAGCAGCTTAATCTCTGGGACAGGAGGCAACACTGAAGCTTTCTTT. This encodes CASSLISGTGGNTEAFF.

The chain recombines TRBV2 with TRBJ2-7; D is undetermined. This CDR3 comprises 14 residues. Germline V gene sequence: CDR1 SNHLY, CDR2 FYNNEI. Trimming took off 3 bases at V and 5 bases at J, with 14 bases between the two ends. The CDR3 region is CASSDLNLADEQYF. CDR3 nucleotide sequence: TGTGCCAGCAGTGATCTCAATTTGGCTGACGAGCAGTACTTC.

This chain connects TRBV7-9 to TRBJ2-2, with D possibly matching TRBD2 (6 bases). Trimming took off 5 bases at V and 8 bases at J, with 12 bases between the two ends. This CDR3 comprises 13 residues. Germline CDR1 and CDR2: SEHNR and FQNEAQ (reference sequence). The CDR3 here is CASSARGAGELFF. CDR3 bases: TGTGCCAGCAGCGCCCGCGGGGCGGGGGAGCTGTTTTTT.

The chain is built from TRBV12-5 and TRBJ1-5; no reliable D call. Trimming took 4 bases from V and 5 from J, leaving 12 bases between them. CDR3 length equals 14 residues. Germline V gene lookup returns CDR1 LGHNT and CDR2 FRNRAP. The CDR3 here is CASGSTPSHQPQHF. The CDR3 DNA is TGTGCTAGTGGTTCCACCCCGAGCCATCAGCCCCAGCATTTT.

The chain is built from TRBV2 and TRBJ2-5, with D maybe TRBD1 (7 bases). V was clipped by 7 bases and J by 5 bases, with 17 bases between them. The CDR3 totals 14 residues. The germline V gene has CDR1 SNHLY and CDR2 FYNNEI. In DNA form, the CDR3 reads TGTGCCAGCACTGCCCAGGGGGGATCGGAGACCCAGTACTTC. The encoded protein is CASTAQGGSETQYF.

The V gene is TRBV4-1, the J gene TRBJ1-1; a weak D match, TRBD1 (6 bases). Trimming pared 2 bases from V and 5 bases from J, leaving 18 bases between. CDR3 length: 16 amino acids. The germline gives CDR1 MGHRA, CDR2 YSYEKL. CDR3 nucleotides: TGCGCCAGCAGCCAATTATTGGGGGCGCCGAGAACTGAAGCTTTCTTT. This sequence encodes CASSQLLGAPRTEAFF.

The chain joins TRBV6-5 to TRBJ1-5; D may be TRBD1 (5 bases). This CDR3 is 16 amino acids long. Trimming shortened V by 0 bases and J by 3 bases, and 12 bases separated the two germline ends. From germline, CDR1 is MNHEY and CDR2 SVGAGI. The CDR3 coding sequence is TGTGCCAGCAGTTACTCGTCTCAGGGCGTCAATCAGCCCCAGCATTTT. Translation gives CASSYSSQGVNQPQHF.

This chain links TRBV4-3 with TRBJ2-7, with 10 bases fitting TRBD1. After removal of 1 base from V and 1 base from J, the junction contained 1 base not matched to a gene. The V gene's germline CDR1 is LGHNA and CDR2 YSLEER. The CDR3 consists of 15 residues. CDR3 nucleotides: TGCGCCAGCAGCCAAGGGACAGGGGGATCCTACGAGCAGTACTTC. This encodes CASSQGTGGSYEQYF.

V is TRBV6-6 and J is TRBJ1-4; 10 nucleotides agree with TRBD1. Germline-derived CDR1 and CDR2 are MNHNY and SVGAGI (reference sequence). The CDR3 has 16 residues. Trimming at V came to 2 bases and at J to 1 base, leaving 1 base not matched to a gene. The CDR3 DNA sequence: TGTGCCAGCAGTTACGGACAGGGGGTAACTAATGAAAAACTGTTTTTT. Its protein is CASSYGQGVTNEKLFF.

This clone was recorded a few times. One junction end does not reproduce the germline sequence, and a read error may be involved. Other DNA sequences from this sample encode an identical CDR3 as well. CDR3 in amino acids: CASLEGGTSNQPQHF. The DNA of the CDR3 is TGTGCCAGCCTGGAGGGAGGGACAAGCAATCAACCCCAGCATTTT. V is TRBV6-1 and J is TRBJ1-5; tentatively, D is TRBD1 (6 bases). The CDR3 totals 15 residues. From germline, CDR1 is MNHNS and CDR2 SASEGT.

The gene calls are TRBV7-2 and TRBJ1-4; D might be TRBD1 (5 bases). The germline V gene has CDR1 SGHTA and CDR2 FQGNSA. The CDR3 totals 12 residues. V lost 5 bases to trimming and J lost 8 bases, with 9 bases between them. In DNA form, the CDR3 reads TGTGCCAGCAGCGATAACAGGGAAAAACTGTTTTTT. Residues: CASSDNREKLFF. The whole variable domain, filled in from reference TRBV7-2 and TRBJ1-4, reads GAGVSQSPSNKVTEKGKDVELRCDPISGHTALYWYRQSLGQGLEFLIYFQGNSAPDKSGLPSDRFSAERTGGSVSTLTIQRTQQEDSAVYLCASSDNREKLFFGSGTQLSVL.

This clone was seen a few times. The chain carries TRBV19 and TRBJ2-2; 8 nucleotides match TRBD1. Trimming removed 5 bases from V and 7 bases from J; junction bases left unmatched: 12. The germline gives CDR1 LNHDA, CDR2 SQIVND (reference sequence). This CDR3 has 16 amino acids. The CDR3 DNA follows: TGTGCCAGTAGTCGTCCTCAGGGGGCATTGTTCGGGGAGCTGTTTTTT. It specifies CASSRPQGALFGELFF.

V gene TRBV5-6 combines with J gene TRBJ1-2, with TRBD1 matching 8 bases. V trimming: 4 bases; J trimming: 7 bases; junction bases outside the gene matches: 6. This CDR3 region has 13 residues. Germline-derived CDR1 and CDR2 are SGHDT and YYEEEE. The CDR3 DNA reads TGTGCCAGCAGCGGACGGACAGGGTTTGGCTACACCTTC. Translation gives CASSGRTGFGYTF.

This clone has a handful of counts. J is TRBJ2-1 and V is TRBV27, with 8 bases matching TRBD2. The J segment lost 10 bases and the V segment lost 4 bases, leaving 6 bases of the junction unmatched. The CDR3 runs to 13 residues. The V gene's germline CDR1 is MNHEY and CDR2 SMNVEV (reference sequence). The CDR3: CASSSPGGREQFF. The CDR3 DNA is TGTGCCAGCAGTTCCCCGGGGGGGCGCGAGCAGTTCTTC.

This clone was detected a few times. The V gene is TRBV21-1, the J gene TRBJ1-5; the table's D gene call, TRBD1, was not cross checked with the DNA. TRBV21-1 is classified as a pseudogene. The CDR3 has 17 amino acids. DNA of the CDR3: TGTGCCAGCAGCAAAGGGTTCCGGGACAATTTGGATCAGCCCCAGCATTTT. It yields the protein CASSKGFRDNLDQPQHF.

This clone has more than one count but fewer than ten. The CDR3 coding sequence is TGTGCCAGCAGGCCCGGGACAGGGAGTTCACCCCTCCACTTT. This codes for CASRPGTGSSPLHF. The chain joins TRBV6-5 to TRBJ1-6; 9 bases map to TRBD1. The CDR3 is made up of 14 amino acids. Trimming at V came to 6 bases and at J to 9 bases, leaving 6 bases not matched to a gene. CDR1 and CDR2 (germline): MNHEY, SVGAGI.